These 23 T cell receptor beta chains originate from one sample sequenced in a study of regulatory T cells in long-lasting Graves disease. Assembly of TCR beta libraries relied on iRepertoire HTBI primers together with Arm-PCR of CDR3 regions. TCRdb processed the multiplex PCR reads anew with MiXCR; each CDR3 protein has one entry. The sample holds 400,000 to 600,000 distinct CDR3 sequences, under 25% seen once. Time point here: persistent/refractory GD, antithyroid drugs over 5 years with positive TRAb. Preparation of the TCR library used RNA extracted from PBMCs. The sequenced sample was peripheral blood mononuclear cells (PBMCs), obtained when the disease was refractory, from a patient treated with antithyroid drugs. Receptor source: a female donor with Graves disease.

This clonotype has more than one count but fewer than ten. The chain employs TRBV27 and TRBJ1-6, with TRBD1 matching 7 bases. The V and J ends lost 4 bases and 9 bases, in that order; junction bases with no gene match: 12. Germline CDR1 and CDR2: MNHEY and SMNVEV (reference sequence). This CDR3 has 16 amino acids. DNA of the CDR3: TGTGCCAGCAGTTCCGGGACAGTGCGTTTCGGTTCACCCCTCCACTTT. It translates to CASSSGTVRFGSPLHF.

This clonotype was detected many times. The chain employs TRBV11-2 and TRBJ1-1; the D gene is possibly TRBD1 (5 bases). Germline CDR1 and CDR2: SGHAT and FQNNGV. Trimming pared 0 bases from V and 3 bases from J, leaving 11 bases between. The CDR3 loop spans 15 amino acids. DNA of the CDR3: TGTGCCAGCAGCTTAGACCCAGGGTTGGACACTGAAGCTTTCTTT. It translates to CASSLDPGLDTEAFF.

This clonotype was observed many times. V is TRBV12-3 or TRBV12-4 and J is TRBJ2-5; tentatively, D is TRBD2 (6 bases). The ends were cut back, 4 bases at V and 7 bases at J, with 16 bases in the middle. The length of the CDR3 is 14 residues. This CDR3 reads CASSSGLSERTQYF. DNA of the CDR3: TGTGCCAGCAGTTCGGGACTTTCGGAGCGGACCCAGTACTTC.

Details on this clonotype: A junction end diverges from the germline sequence, so it may reflect a read error. The gene calls are TRBV7-8 and TRBJ1-6; 9 nucleotides agree with TRBD1. The CDR3 runs to 17 residues. Per the germline V gene, CDR1 is SGHVS and CDR2 is FQNEAQ. The CDR3 nucleotides read TGTGCCAGCAGCTTACTGGGACAGGGCCCCTATAATCCACCCCTCCACTTT. This translates into CASSLLGQGPYNPPLHF.

This clonotype came up many times. The chain carries TRBV28 and TRBJ2-2, with D perhaps matching TRBD2 (7 bases). V dropped 1 base and J dropped 5 bases, with 17 bases sitting between them. Germline assignment: CDR1 MDHEN and CDR2 SYDVKM. There are 17 residues in the CDR3. The CDR3 spells CASSLLRWGGLTGELFF. CDR3 bases: TGTGCCAGCAGTTTATTAAGATGGGGGGGCCTTACCGGGGAGCTGTTTTTT.

This chain uses TRBV7-9 with TRBJ1-1; TRBD1 aligns across 10 bases. The V gene end was trimmed by 1 base and the J gene end by 4 bases; junction bases not matched to a gene: 3. The CDR3 spans 15 residues. CDR1 is SEHNR, CDR2 FQNEAQ, per germline (reference sequence). The CDR3 DNA reads as TGTGCCAGCAGCTTAGGACAGGGGGCGGCCACTGAAGCTTTCTTT. It encodes CASSLGQGAATEAFF.

The chain recombines TRBV4-1 with TRBJ1-1; 8 bases agree with TRBD1. CDR3 size: 16 residues. Germline loops: CDR1 MGHRA, CDR2 YSYEKL. V gave up 6 bases and J gave up 0 bases; unmatched junction bases: 9. The CDR3 sequence is CASRGTGRLMNTEAFF. The CDR3 bases are TGCGCCAGCAGGGGGACAGGCAGACTAATGAACACTGAAGCTTTCTTT.

This clonotype appeared a few times. The chain carries TRBV19 and TRBJ1-1; tentative D call: TRBD1 (5 bases). The CDR3 has 15 residues. V was clipped by 11 bases and J by 6 bases, with 25 bases between them. CDR1 is LNHDA, CDR2 SQIVND, per germline (reference sequence). CDR3: CAGSRGVGGFAEAFF. The CDR3 coding sequence is TGTGCCGGATCCCGCGGGGTGGGGGGTTTCGCTGAAGCTTTCTTT.

This clonotype was counted between two and nine times. The chain couples TRBV6-9 to TRBJ2-7; the match to TRBD1 covers 11 bases. Trimming took 4 bases from V and 6 from J; bases not matched to a gene: 14. Germline CDR1 reads MNHGY; CDR2 reads SVAAGI. There are 17 residues in the CDR3. The CDR3 coding sequence is TGTGCCAGCAGTTGGGGGACCTGGGACAGGGGGAAGGGCGAGCAGTACTTC. Translating gives CASSWGTWDRGKGEQYF.

This clonotype showed up many times. The rearrangement joins TRBV28 to TRBJ2-4, with D perhaps TRBD1 (5 bases). Trimming took 7 bases from V and 0 from J, leaving 19 bases between them. The CDR3 loop spans 17 amino acids. CDR1 and CDR2 from the germline V gene are MDHEN and SYDVKM. The CDR3 DNA is TGTGCCAGCATAAGTTTTAGGGGCGTTTTAGCCAAAAACATTCAGTACTTC. Translated: CASISFRGVLAKNIQYF.

Of note for this clonotype: The conserved phenylalanine or tryptophan normally closing the CDR3 is absent here, so this likely arose from a read error. The rearrangement links TRBV18 to TRBJ1-4; D uncertain. The V and J ends lost 4 bases and 6 bases respectively, with 9 bases between them. Germline assignment: CDR1 KGHSH and CDR2 LQKENI. CDR3 length equals 13 residues. CDR3 sequence: CASSRNRYEKLFL. The CDR3 coding sequence is TGTGCCAGCTCACGAAACCGATATGAAAAACTGTTTCTT.

This chain uses TRBV6-1 with TRBJ2-2; no definite D call. The CDR3 contains 14 residues. Germline lookup yields CDR1 MNHNS and CDR2 SASEGT. Trimming shortened V by 6 bases and J by 0 bases, and 8 bases separated the two germline ends. CDR3 nucleotide sequence: TGTGCCAGCAGGGCCTATACGAACACCGGGGAGCTGTTTTTT. This encodes CASRAYTNTGELFF.

The chain employs TRBV7-9 and TRBJ2-2; the match to TRBD2 covers 10 bases. The germline V gene has CDR1 SEHNR and CDR2 FQNEAQ (reference sequence). J was trimmed by 6 bases and V by 1 base; bases with no gene match: 8. The CDR3 contains 17 residues. The CDR3 DNA follows: TGTGCCAGCAGCTTAGGGGTAGCGGGAGGACCGGCCGGGGAGCTGTTTTTT. It codes for CASSLGVAGGPAGELFF.

This clonotype occurred many times. This chain connects TRBV12-3 or TRBV12-4 to TRBJ2-2, with TRBD1 identical over 10 bases. The V and J ends lost 5 bases and 6 bases, in that order; junction bases with no gene match: 6. The CDR3 contains 15 residues. The CDR3 here is CASSGPGQGPGELFF. CDR3 sequence (DNA): TGTGCCAGCAGTGGACCGGGACAGGGGCCCGGGGAGCTGTTTTTT.

The rearrangement uses TRBV6-1 and TRBJ1-6, with D perhaps matching TRBD1 (6 bases). With 3 bases removed from V and 7 bases from J, the gap between germline ends came to 13 bases. This CDR3 has 15 amino acids. Germline V gives CDR1 MNHNS, CDR2 SASEGT. The CDR3, as DNA: TGTGCCAGCAGTGAGACCGGGACACCGAATTCACCCCTCCACTTT. Its translation is CASSETGTPNSPLHF.

The CDR3 loop is CASSLDRDIWELDTEAFF. CDR3 sequence (DNA): TGTGCCAGCAGCTTAGACCGGGACATATGGGAGTTGGACACTGAAGCTTTCTTT. The chain combines TRBV7-2 with TRBJ1-1; possibly TRBD1 for D (6 bases). Germline-derived CDR1 and CDR2 are SGHTA and FQGNSA. The CDR3 length is 18 residues. Trimming took 1 base from V and 3 from J, leaving 21 bases between them.

This clonotype was picked up many times. The chain links TRBV28 to TRBJ1-5, with D perhaps matching TRBD1 (5 bases). The length of the CDR3 is 15 residues. CDR1 MDHEN and CDR2 SYDVKM come from the germline V gene. V was cut by 5 bases and J by 0 bases, with 11 bases left in between. The CDR3: CASSPGVTSNQPQHF. CDR3 DNA: TGTGCCAGCAGTCCGGGGGTGACTAGCAATCAGCCCCAGCATTTT.

This clonotype has more than one count but fewer than ten. The chain couples TRBV3-1 to TRBJ2-7; no reliable D call. This CDR3 has 12 residues. CDR1 and CDR2 (germline): LGHDT, YNNKEL (reference sequence). The ends were cut back, 4 bases at V and 7 bases at J, with 11 bases in the middle. The CDR3: CASSRTTSEQYF. CDR3 nucleotide sequence: TGTGCCAGCAGCCGTACCACAAGTGAGCAGTACTTC.

The chain has TRBV7-9 and TRBJ1-2, with TRBD1 matching over 7 bases. CDR1 is SEHNR, CDR2 FQNEAQ, per germline (reference sequence). This CDR3 is built from 18 residues. The V gene end was trimmed by 0 bases and the J gene end by 8 bases; junction bases not matched to a gene: 18. The CDR3 region is CASSLAGTLRGPKAGYTF. CDR3 DNA sequence: TGTGCCAGCAGCTTAGCGGGGACTTTAAGGGGGCCCAAGGCGGGCTACACCTTC.

This sequence joins TRBV28 and TRBJ2-1; D unclear. This CDR3 comprises 18 residues. The V end was cut by 5 bases, the J end by 3 bases, with 23 bases between. Looked up from germline, CDR1 is MDHEN and CDR2 is SYDVKM. The CDR3 sequence is CASSSSPKPRSYYNEQFF. As DNA, the CDR3 is TGTGCCAGCAGTAGCTCCCCGAAGCCCCGATCCTACTACAATGAGCAGTTCTTC.

This clonotype has more than one count but fewer than ten. The junction departs from germline at one end; a sequencing error may be responsible. V gene TRBV19 combines with J gene TRBJ1-1, with D unresolved. CDR1 is LNHDA and CDR2 is SQIVND in the germline V gene (reference sequence). This CDR3 has 16 amino acids. The CDR3 sequence: CANSMDLETENTEAFF. The CDR3 coding sequence is TGTGCCAATAGTATGGATCTAGAGACGGAGAACACTGAAGCTTTCTTT.

V gene TRBV20-1 combines with J gene TRBJ1-5; weak D call: TRBD1 (5 bases). Germline values: CDR1 DFQATT, CDR2 SNEGSKA (reference sequence). CDR3 size: 13 residues. Here the CDR3 DNA reads TGCAGCGCCGGCCCACCCGGGGCGCAGCCCCAGCATTTT. It specifies CSAGPPGAQPQHF.

In the case of this clonotype: The conserved phenylalanine or tryptophan normally closing the CDR3 is absent here, so this likely arose from a read error. The CDR3 DNA sequence: TGTGCCAGCAGCTTGAGGGCCAATGAGCAGTTCTCC. It translates to CASSLRANEQFS. The V call is TRBV7-9, the J call TRBJ2-1; D perhaps matches TRBD2 (5 bases). Germline CDR1 reads SEHNR; CDR2 reads FQNEAQ (reference sequence). The CDR3 runs 12 residues. The V and J ends lost 3 bases and 6 bases respectively, with 6 bases between them.